This T cell receptor beta chain was documented in a study of a mutant IDH1 vaccine in newly diagnosed glioma. Study context: Vaccines were first given 4-6 weeks after radiotherapy alone, or with temozolomide cycles. Before enrollment, patients got radiotherapy alone, temozolomide alone, or mostly the combination.

Study-wide results and limits: Pseudoprogression seemed unlinked to shifts in top peripheral T cell clonotypes.

The protocol was immunoSEQ multiplex PCR, while the TCRdb copy is restricted to in-frame clones and leaves out a portion. Of 9,500 to 12,000 clones detected, roughly 88% appear once; the ten largest clones hold roughly 5.2%. The time point was: week 23, last vaccination. Every vaccine dose comprised 300 ug of mutant IDH1 20-mer peptide plus topical imiquimod. V was cut by 2 bases and J by 2 bases, with 9 bases left in between. CDR1 is SEHNR, CDR2 FQNEAQ, per germline (reference sequence). The CDR3 has 14 amino acids. As for this clone: What it recognizes is unknown.

The TCR was taken from a woman aged 40-49 years with glioma. Some clones in this sample may be carry-over from other donors' samples. The chain combines TRBV7-9 with TRBJ1-1, with unresolved D. Sequencing was performed on PBMCs, taken from a glioma patient whose treatment included an IDH1 peptide vaccine. The CDR3 bases are TGTGCCAGCAGCTTAAAAGGAGCTAACACTGAAGCTTTCTTT. Protein: CASSLKGANTEAFF.